The clone carrying this TCR beta chain has a handful of counts. Time point indicated: pre-sensitization, week 0. Indicated treatment: therapeutic diphenylcyclopropenone sensitization with weekly scalp DPC. This entry is derived from a study of human T cells and chemical hapten exposure. TCRdb reprocessed the RACE reads via MiXCR and lists one record per CDR3 protein. The table records 150,000 to 200,000 distinct CDR3 sequences, around 30% of them present only once. Sequencing used whole blood, obtained in connection with sensitization to the hapten diphenylcyclopropenone (DPC). This sequence originates from a woman aged 25 to 45 with alopecia areata. Some clones in this sample may be carry-over from other donors' samples.

CDR3 DNA sequence: TGCAGTGCCCGGCGGCGGAACACTGAAGCTTTCTTT. It specifies CSARRRNTEAFF. The rearrangement joins TRBV20-1 to TRBJ1-1; D is unclear. Deletions cut 6 bases from V and 1 base from J, with 9 bases between. CDR3 length: 12 residues. The germline V gene has CDR1 DFQATT and CDR2 SNEGSKA (reference sequence).